This T cell receptor (beta chain) was sequenced during a study of CD8+ T cells in alopecia areata. General observations from the study: The study found higher clonality in lesional than normal scalp, especially in alopecia totalis/universalis.

On this clone itself: Its antigen is undetermined.

Germline V gene lookup returns CDR1 LGHNT and CDR2 FRNRAP. Trimming removed 4 bases at V and 8 bases at J, with 12 bases between. This CDR3 region has 13 residues. Treatment reported: oral pan-JAK inhibitor, 5-10 mg twice daily. TCR sequencing used cDNA made by reverse transcription of extracted RNA. Method: immunoSEQ multiplex PCR; TCRdb's copy keeps in-frame clones and lacks some. Among 150,000 to 200,000 clones, about 65% were seen once, and the ten largest hold approximately 1.2%. The sequence came from a human donor with alopecia areata. Sequenced material: CD4+ T cells sorted from blood, taken between weeks 47 and 50, from a patient treated with tofacitinib. The chain couples TRBV12-5 to TRBJ1-5; a possible D gene is TRBD1 (6 bases). CDR3 protein: CASGWINREPQHF. DNA for the CDR3: TGTGCTAGTGGTTGGATCAACAGGGAGCCCCAGCATTTT.